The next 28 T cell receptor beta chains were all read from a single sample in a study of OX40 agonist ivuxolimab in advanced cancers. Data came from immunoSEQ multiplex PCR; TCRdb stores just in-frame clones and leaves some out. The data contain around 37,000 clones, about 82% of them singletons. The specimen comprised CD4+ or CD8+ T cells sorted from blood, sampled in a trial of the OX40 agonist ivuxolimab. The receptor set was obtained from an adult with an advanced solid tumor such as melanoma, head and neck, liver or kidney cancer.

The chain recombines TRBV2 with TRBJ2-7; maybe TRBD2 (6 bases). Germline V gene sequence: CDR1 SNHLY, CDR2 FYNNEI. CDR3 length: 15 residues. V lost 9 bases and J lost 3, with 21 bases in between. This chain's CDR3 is CASRSIGGDVYEQYF. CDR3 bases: TGTGCCAGTCGGAGTATAGGCGGGGATGTCTACGAGCAGTACTTC.

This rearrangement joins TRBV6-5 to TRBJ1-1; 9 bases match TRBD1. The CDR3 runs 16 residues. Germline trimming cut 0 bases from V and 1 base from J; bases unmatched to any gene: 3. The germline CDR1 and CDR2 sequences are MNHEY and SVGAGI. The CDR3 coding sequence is TGTGCCAGCAGTTACTCTGTGGGACAGGGGAACACTGAAGCTTTCTTT. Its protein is CASSYSVGQGNTEAFF.

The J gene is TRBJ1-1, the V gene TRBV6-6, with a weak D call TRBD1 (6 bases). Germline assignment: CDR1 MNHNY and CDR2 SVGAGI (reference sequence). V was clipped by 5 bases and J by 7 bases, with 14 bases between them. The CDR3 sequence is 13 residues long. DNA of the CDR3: TGTGCCAGCAGTCTCTTTATCAGGGGTGAAGCTTTCTTT. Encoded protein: CASSLFIRGEAFF.

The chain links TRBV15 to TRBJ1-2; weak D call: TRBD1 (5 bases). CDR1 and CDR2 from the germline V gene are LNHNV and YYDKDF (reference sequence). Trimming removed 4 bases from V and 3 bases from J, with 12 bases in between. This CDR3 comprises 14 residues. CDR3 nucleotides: TGTGCCACCAGCAAGGACAAGGGCGACTATGGCTACACCTTC. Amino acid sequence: CATSKDKGDYGYTF.

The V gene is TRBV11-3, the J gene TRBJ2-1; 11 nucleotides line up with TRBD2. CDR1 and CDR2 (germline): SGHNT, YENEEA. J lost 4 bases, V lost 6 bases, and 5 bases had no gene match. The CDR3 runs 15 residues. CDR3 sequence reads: CASSYGTSGYNEQFF. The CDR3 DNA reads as TGTGCCAGCAGTTATGGGACTAGCGGTTACAATGAGCAGTTCTTC.

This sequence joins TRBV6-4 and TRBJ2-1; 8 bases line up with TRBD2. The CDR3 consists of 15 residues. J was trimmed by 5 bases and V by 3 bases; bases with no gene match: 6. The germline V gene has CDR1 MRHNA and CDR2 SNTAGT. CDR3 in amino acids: CASSEGLAGHNEQFF. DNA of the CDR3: TGTGCCAGCAGTGAAGGGCTAGCGGGCCACAATGAGCAGTTCTTC.

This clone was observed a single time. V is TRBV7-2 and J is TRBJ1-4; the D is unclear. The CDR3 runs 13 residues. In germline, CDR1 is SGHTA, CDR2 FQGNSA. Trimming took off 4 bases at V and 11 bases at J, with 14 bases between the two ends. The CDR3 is CASSSLRAVKLFF. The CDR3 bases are TGTGCCAGCAGCTCCCTCCGGGCCGTCAAACTGTTTTTT.

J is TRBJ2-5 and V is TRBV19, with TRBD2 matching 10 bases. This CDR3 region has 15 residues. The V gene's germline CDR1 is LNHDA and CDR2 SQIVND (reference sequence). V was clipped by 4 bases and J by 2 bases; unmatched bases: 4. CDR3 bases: TGTGCCAGTAGTACCCCTAGCGGGGGACAAGAGACCCAGTACTTC. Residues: CASSTPSGGQETQYF.

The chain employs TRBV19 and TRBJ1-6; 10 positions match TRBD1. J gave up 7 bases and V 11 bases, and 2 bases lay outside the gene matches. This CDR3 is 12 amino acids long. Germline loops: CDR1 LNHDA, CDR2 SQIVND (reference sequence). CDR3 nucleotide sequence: TGTGCCGACAGGGGGCGGAATTCACCCCTCCACTTT. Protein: CADRGRNSPLHF.

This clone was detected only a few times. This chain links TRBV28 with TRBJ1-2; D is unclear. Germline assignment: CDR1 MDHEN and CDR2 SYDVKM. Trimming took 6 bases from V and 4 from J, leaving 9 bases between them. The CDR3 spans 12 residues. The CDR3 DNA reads TGTGCCAGCAGGCCGCGGGCCTATGGCTACACCTTC. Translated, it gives CASRPRAYGYTF.

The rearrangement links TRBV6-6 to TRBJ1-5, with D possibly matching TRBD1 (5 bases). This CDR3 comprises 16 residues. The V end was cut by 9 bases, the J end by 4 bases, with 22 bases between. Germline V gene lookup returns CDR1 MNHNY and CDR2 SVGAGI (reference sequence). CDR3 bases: TGTGCCAGTACAGGAAGGCTATGGGGTAGGAATCAGCCCCAGCATTTT. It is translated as CASTGRLWGRNQPQHF.

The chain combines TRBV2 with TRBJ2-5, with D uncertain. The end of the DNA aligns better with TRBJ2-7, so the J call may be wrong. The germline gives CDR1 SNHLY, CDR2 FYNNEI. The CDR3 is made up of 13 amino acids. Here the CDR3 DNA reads TGTGCCAGCAGGCGTTTCGGTTTCTACGAGCAGTACTTC. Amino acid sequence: CASRRFGFYEQYF.

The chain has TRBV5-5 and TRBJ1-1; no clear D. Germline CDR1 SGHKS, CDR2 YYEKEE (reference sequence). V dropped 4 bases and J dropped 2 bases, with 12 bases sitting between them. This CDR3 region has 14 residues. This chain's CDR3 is CASSLGLTNTEAFF. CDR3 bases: TGTGCCAGCAGCCTTGGTTTGACAAACACTGAAGCTTTCTTT.

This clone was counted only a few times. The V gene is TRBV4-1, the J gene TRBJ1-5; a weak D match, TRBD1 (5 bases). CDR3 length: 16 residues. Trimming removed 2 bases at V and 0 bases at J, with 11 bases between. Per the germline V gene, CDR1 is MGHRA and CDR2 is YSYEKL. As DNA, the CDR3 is TGCGCCAGCAGCCAAACAGACAGAAATAGCAATCAGCCCCAGCATTTT. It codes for CASSQTDRNSNQPQHF.

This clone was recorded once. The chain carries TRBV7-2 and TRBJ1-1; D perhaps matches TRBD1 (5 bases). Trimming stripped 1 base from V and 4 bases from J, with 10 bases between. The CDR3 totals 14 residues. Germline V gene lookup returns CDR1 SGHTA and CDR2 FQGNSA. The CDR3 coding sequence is TGTGCCAGCAGCTTAGTAAGGGGATCCACTGAAGCTTTCTTT. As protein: CASSLVRGSTEAFF. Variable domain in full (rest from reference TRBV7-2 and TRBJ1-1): GAGVSQSPSNKVTEKGKDVELRCDPISGHTALYWYRQSLGQGLEFLIYFQGNSAPDKSGLPSDRFSAERTGGSVSTLTIQRTQQEDSAVYLCASSLVRGSTEAFFGQGTRLTVV.

CDR3 amino acids: CASSLGEATGVQPQHF. The CDR3 bases are TGTGCCAGCAGCTTAGGTGAGGCAACAGGGGTCCAGCCCCAGCATTTT. The chain employs TRBV7-8 and TRBJ1-5; TRBD1 matches 7 bases. CDR1 is SGHVS, CDR2 FQNEAQ, per germline. This CDR3 spans 16 amino acids. The V and J ends lost 1 base and 7 bases, in that order; junction bases with no gene match: 10.

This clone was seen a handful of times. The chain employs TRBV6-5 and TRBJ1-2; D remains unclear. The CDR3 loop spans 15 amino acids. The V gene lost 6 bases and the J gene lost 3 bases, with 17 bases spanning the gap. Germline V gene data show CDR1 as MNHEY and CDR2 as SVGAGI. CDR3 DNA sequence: TGTGCCAGCAGCCTACGAATTCCAAATGACTATGGCTACACCTTC. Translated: CASSLRIPNDYGYTF.

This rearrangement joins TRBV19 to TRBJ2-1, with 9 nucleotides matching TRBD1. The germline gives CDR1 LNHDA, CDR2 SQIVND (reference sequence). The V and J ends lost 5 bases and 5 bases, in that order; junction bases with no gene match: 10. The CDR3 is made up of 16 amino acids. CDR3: CASSFSGQGTDNEQFF. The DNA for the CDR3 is TGTGCCAGTAGTTTCTCGGGACAGGGAACCGACAATGAGCAGTTCTTC.

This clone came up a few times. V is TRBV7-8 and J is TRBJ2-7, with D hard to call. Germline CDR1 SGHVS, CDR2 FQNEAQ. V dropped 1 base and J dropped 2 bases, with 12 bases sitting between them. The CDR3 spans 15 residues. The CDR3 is CASSLEHSLPYEQYF. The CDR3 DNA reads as TGTGCCAGCAGCTTAGAGCACAGCCTCCCCTACGAGCAGTACTTC.

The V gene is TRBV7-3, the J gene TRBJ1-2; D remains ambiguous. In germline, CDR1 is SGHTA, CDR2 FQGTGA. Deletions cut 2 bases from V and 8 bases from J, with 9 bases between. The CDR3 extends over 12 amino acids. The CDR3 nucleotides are TGTGCCAGCAGCTTATGGGGAAGAGGCTACACCTTC. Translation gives CASSLWGRGYTF. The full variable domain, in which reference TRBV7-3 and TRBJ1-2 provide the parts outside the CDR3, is GAGVSQTPSNKVTEKGKYVELRCDPISGHTALYWYRQSLGQGPEFLIYFQGTGAADDSGLPNDRFFAVRPEGSVSTLKIQRTERGDSAVYLCASSLWGRGYTFGSGTRLTVV.

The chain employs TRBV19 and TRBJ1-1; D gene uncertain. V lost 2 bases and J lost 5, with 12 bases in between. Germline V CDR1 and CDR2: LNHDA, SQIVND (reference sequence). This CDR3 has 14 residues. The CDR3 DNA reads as TGTGCCAGTAGTATATTACGGACGGGGACTGAAGCTTTCTTT. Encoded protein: CASSILRTGTEAFF.

CDR3 DNA sequence: TGTGCCAGCAGCCGGGTGAAGGTGGGACAGGGGAACAATGAGCAGTTCTTC. Translated: CASSRVKVGQGNNEQFF. This chain connects TRBV14 to TRBJ2-1; TRBD1 matches 10 bases. The CDR3 spans 17 residues. The germline CDR1 and CDR2 sequences are SGHDN and FVKESK. V gave up 4 bases and J gave up 5 bases; unmatched junction bases: 11.

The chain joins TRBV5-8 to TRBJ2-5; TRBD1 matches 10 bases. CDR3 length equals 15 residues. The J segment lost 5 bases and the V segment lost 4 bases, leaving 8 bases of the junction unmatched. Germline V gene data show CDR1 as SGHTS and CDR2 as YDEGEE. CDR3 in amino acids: CASSGQTGGRETQYF. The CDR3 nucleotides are TGTGCCAGCAGCGGCCAGACAGGGGGCAGGGAGACCCAGTACTTC.

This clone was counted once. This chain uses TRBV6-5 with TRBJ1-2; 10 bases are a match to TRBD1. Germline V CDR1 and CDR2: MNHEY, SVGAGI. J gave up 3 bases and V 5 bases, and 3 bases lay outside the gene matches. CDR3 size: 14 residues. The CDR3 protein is CASSRQGADYGYTF. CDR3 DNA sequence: TGTGCCAGCAGTAGACAGGGGGCCGACTATGGCTACACCTTC.

CDR3 DNA: TGTGCCAGCAGTTTGGTCGGGACCCGGGTAGAGCAGCAGTACTTC. Protein sequence: CASSLVGTRVEQQYF. The chain recombines TRBV7-2 with TRBJ2-7; tentatively, D is TRBD1 or TRBD2 (5 bases each). This CDR3 has 15 amino acids. V gave up 6 bases and J gave up 8 bases, with 23 bases separating them. CDR1 is SGHTA and CDR2 is FQGNSA in the germline V gene.

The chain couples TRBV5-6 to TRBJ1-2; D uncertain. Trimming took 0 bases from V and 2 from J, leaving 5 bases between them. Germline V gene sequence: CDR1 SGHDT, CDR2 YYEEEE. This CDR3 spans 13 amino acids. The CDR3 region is CASSLVQNYGYTF. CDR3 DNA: TGTGCCAGCAGCTTGGTTCAGAACTATGGCTACACCTTC.

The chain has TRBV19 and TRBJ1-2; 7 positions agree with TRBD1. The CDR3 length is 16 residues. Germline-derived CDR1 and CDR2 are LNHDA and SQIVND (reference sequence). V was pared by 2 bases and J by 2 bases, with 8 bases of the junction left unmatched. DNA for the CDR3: TGTGCCAGTAGTATACAGGGGGGGACATCGAACTATGGCTACACCTTC. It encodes CASSIQGGTSNYGYTF.

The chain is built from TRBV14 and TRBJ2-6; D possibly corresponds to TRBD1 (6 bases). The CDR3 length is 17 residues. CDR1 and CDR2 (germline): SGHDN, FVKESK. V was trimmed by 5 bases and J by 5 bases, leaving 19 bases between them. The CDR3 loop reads CASSSFVGGSWANVLTF. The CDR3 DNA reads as TGTGCCAGCAGCTCCTTTGTAGGGGGTAGCTGGGCCAACGTCCTGACTTTC.